What follows are 24 T cell receptor beta chains derived from one specimen sequenced in a study of a mutant IDH1 vaccine in newly diagnosed glioma. Time point: week 35, safety follow-up. What each vaccine dose contained was 300 ug of mutant IDH1 20-mer peptide, accompanied by topical imiquimod. Antigen specificity for these receptors is unknown. Sequencing was performed with immunoSEQ multiplex PCR; in TCRdb, only in-frame clones are kept and a portion is missing. The sample holds tens of thousands of clones, 75% to 90% seen once. Sequences were derived from PBMCs, sampled from a glioma patient whose treatment included an IDH1 peptide vaccine. The source is a man between 35 and 55 years old with glioma.

This clone has just one count. This rearrangement joins TRBV29-1 to TRBJ1-4; no firm D call. V was pared by 4 bases and J by 5 bases, with 11 bases between. CDR3 length: 13 amino acids. Germline V gives CDR1 SQVTM, CDR2 ANQGSEA. CDR3 sequence (DNA): TGCAGCGTTGCTCCGGGTGTAAATGAAAAACTGTTTTTT. It encodes CSVAPGVNEKLFF.

The genes are TRBV2 and TRBJ1-1; the D is unclear. Germline V CDR1 and CDR2: SNHLY, FYNNEI. The ends were cut back, 7 bases at V and 2 bases at J, with 11 bases in the middle. This CDR3 has 13 residues. The CDR3 nucleotides read TGTGCCAGCATGAGCAGGCTTAACACTGAAGCTTTCTTT. Protein product: CASMSRLNTEAFF.

V usage is TRBV10-1 and J usage is TRBJ2-3, with D perhaps given as TRBD1 or TRBD2 (6 bases each). V dropped 8 bases and J dropped 3 bases, with 15 bases sitting between them. There are 14 residues in the CDR3. CDR1 and CDR2 (germline): WNHNN, SYGVQD (reference sequence). CDR3 sequence (DNA): TGCGCCAGCCGTTGGGGGGCACCGACAGATACGCAGTATTTT. Translating it yields CASRWGAPTDTQYF.

This rearrangement joins TRBV11-2 to TRBJ2-5; a weak D match, TRBD1 (6 bases). From germline, CDR1 is SGHAT and CDR2 FQNNGV. This CDR3 contains 15 residues. The V end lost 1 base, the J end lost 2 bases, and 11 bases lay between the germline ends. CDR3 protein: CASSLVRGKQETQYF. CDR3 DNA sequence: TGTGCCAGCAGCTTAGTTAGGGGGAAACAAGAGACCCAGTACTTC.

Note on this clone: One end of the junction fails to match germline, which may point to a read error. The chain couples TRBV28 to TRBJ2-7; the match to TRBD2 covers 8 bases. CDR1 is MDHEN and CDR2 is SYDVKM in the germline V gene. The CDR3 contains 15 residues. The CDR3 DNA sequence: TGTGCCAGCAGTTCCTCACCGCAGCGGGGGAAGGAGCAGTGCTTC. It translates to CASSSSPQRGKEQCF.

The V gene is TRBV28, the J gene TRBJ2-5; the match to TRBD1 covers 7 bases. The CDR3 is 15 residues long. Germline V gene data show CDR1 as MDHEN and CDR2 as SYDVKM. The ends lost 3 bases at V and 5 bases at J; junction bases unmatched: 9. Written as DNA, the CDR3 is TGTGCCAGCAGTTTGGCACAGGGGCCTTCCGAGACCCAGTACTTC. This codes for CASSLAQGPSETQYF.

The J gene is TRBJ2-6, the V gene TRBV1; no DNA check was done on the table's D call, TRBD1. TRBV1 is classified as a pseudogene. The CDR3 has 16 residues. In nucleotides, the CDR3 is TGCACCAGCAGGGGCACAGGTAACTCTGGGGCCAACGTCCTGACTTTC. Translated, it gives CTSRGTGNSGANVLTF.

CDR3 DNA sequence: TGTGCCAGCATTCGAGAAGCTTTCTTT. This encodes CASIREAFF. The rearrangement joins TRBV6-6 to TRBJ1-1; D call uncertain. V lost 7 bases and J 8 bases, leaving 5 bases between the germline ends. The CDR3 spans 9 residues. Germline CDR1 and CDR2: MNHNY and SVGAGI (reference sequence).

The chain has TRBV18 and TRBJ2-3; TRBD1 matches at 7 bases. CDR1 is KGHSH and CDR2 is LQKENI in the germline V gene. J gave up 3 bases and V 3 bases, and 3 bases lay outside the gene matches. The CDR3 sequence is 14 residues long. CDR3 loop: CASSPRQGTDTQYF. CDR3 in DNA: TGTGCCAGCTCACCTAGACAGGGTACAGATACGCAGTATTTT.

The chain is built from TRBV9 and TRBJ2-3, with 8 positions matching TRBD2. This CDR3 spans 17 amino acids. V lost 0 bases to trimming and J lost 4 bases; unmatched junction nucleotides: 10. Germline V gives CDR1 SGDLS, CDR2 YYNGEE. CDR3 sequence reads: CASSVAGGTRYPDTQYF. The CDR3 nucleotides read TGTGCCAGCAGCGTAGCGGGTGGGACTAGATATCCAGATACGCAGTATTTT. The whole variable domain, filled in from reference TRBV9 and TRBJ2-3, reads DSGVTQTPKHLITATGQRVTLRCSPRSGDLSVYWYQQSLDQGLQFLIQYYNGEERAKGNILERFSAQQFPDLHSELNLSSLELGDSALYFCASSVAGGTRYPDTQYFGPGTRLTVL.

This clone was counted a single time. The genes are TRBV4-1 and TRBJ1-2; D may be TRBD1 (5 bases). Looked up from germline, CDR1 is MGHRA and CDR2 is YSYEKL. Between the trimmed V and J ends, which lost 2 bases and 8 bases, there was a span of 21 bases. The CDR3 length is 16 residues. CDR3 sequence: CASSQPPGPAARGYTF. CDR3 nucleotides: TGCGCCAGCAGCCAACCACCGGGACCCGCTGCCCGAGGCTACACCTTC.

Concerning this clone: At one end, the junction sequence differs from germline, possibly due to a read error. This sequence joins TRBV7-2 and TRBJ1-2; tentatively, D is TRBD1 (6 bases). Germline V gene sequence: CDR1 SGHTA, CDR2 FQGNSA. There are 14 residues in the CDR3. DNA for the CDR3: TGTGCCAGCAACTTAGGATCGGGGGGCAGTGGCTACACCTTC. This codes for CASNLGSGGSGYTF.

This clone came up a few times. V usage is TRBV5-6 and J usage is TRBJ2-5; the match to TRBD2 covers 9 bases. Trimming at V came to 3 bases and at J to 4 bases, leaving 7 bases not matched to a gene. This CDR3 has 15 amino acids. Germline V gene data show CDR1 as SGHDT and CDR2 as YYEEEE. Here the CDR3 reads CASSSWGTSIETQYF. The CDR3 nucleotides are TGTGCCAGCAGCTCTTGGGGGACTAGCATAGAGACCCAGTACTTC.

The chain uses TRBV28 and TRBJ1-3, with 7 bases fitting TRBD1. CDR3 length equals 13 residues. From germline, CDR1 is MDHEN and CDR2 SYDVKM. Unmatched junction bases numbered 3, after V lost 6 bases and J lost 4 bases. CDR3 in amino acids: CASRLTGGNTIYF. CDR3 sequence (DNA): TGTGCCAGCAGGTTGACAGGGGGAAACACCATATATTTT.

This rearrangement joins TRBV10-3 to TRBJ1-2; 9 nucleotides match TRBD1. This CDR3 is built from 15 residues. Trimming removed 7 bases from V and 4 bases from J; junction bases left unmatched: 10. Per the germline V gene, CDR1 is ENHRY and CDR2 is SYGVKD. CDR3 amino acids: CAITGGGQGTYGYTF. CDR3 nucleotide sequence: TGTGCCATCACCGGAGGGGGACAGGGAACCTATGGCTACACCTTC.

V usage is TRBV4-2 and J usage is TRBJ2-3, with 8 bases matching TRBD2. The J segment lost 4 bases and the V segment lost 0 bases, leaving 3 bases of the junction unmatched. The CDR3 is 15 residues long. CDR1 is LGHNA and CDR2 is YNFKEQ in the germline V gene. The CDR3 reads CASSQDGGAADTQYF. As DNA, the CDR3 is TGTGCCAGCAGCCAAGACGGGGGGGCCGCAGATACGCAGTATTTT.

The V call is TRBV19, the J call TRBJ1-5, with D unclear. The CDR3 has 15 amino acids. Germline V gene lookup returns CDR1 LNHDA and CDR2 SQIVND (reference sequence). The V gene lost 5 bases and the J gene lost 1 base, with 12 bases spanning the gap. The CDR3 DNA sequence: TGTGCCAGTAGTTCTCACCGGGGAAGCAATCAGCCCCAGCATTTT. As protein: CASSSHRGSNQPQHF.

This clone has only one observation. The chain joins TRBV7-6 to TRBJ2-2, with D perhaps matching TRBD1 or TRBD2 (5 bases each). Trimming took off 11 bases at V and 0 bases at J, with 16 bases between the two ends. The CDR3 is 15 residues long. Germline CDR1 SGHVS, CDR2 FNYEAQ. CDR3: CASRDEGANTGELFF. The CDR3 nucleotides read TGTGCCTCCCGGGACGAGGGTGCGAACACCGGGGAGCTGTTTTTT. The whole variable domain, filled in from reference TRBV7-6 and TRBJ2-2, reads GAGVSQSPRYKVTKRGQDVALRCDPISGHVSLYWYRQALGQGPEFLTYFNYEAQQDKSGLPNDRFSAERPEGSISTLTIQRTEQRDSAMYRCASRDEGANTGELFFGEGSRLTVL.

The V call is TRBV15, the J call TRBJ1-3; 7 bases line up with TRBD1. The CDR3 is made up of 15 amino acids. The ends lost 5 bases at V and 0 bases at J; junction bases unmatched: 4. Germline assignment: CDR1 LNHNV and CDR2 YYDKDF (reference sequence). As DNA, the CDR3 is TGTGCCACCAGCCTAGAGGGGGCCTCTGGAAACACCATATATTTT. Protein sequence: CATSLEGASGNTIYF.

The chain recombines TRBV30 with TRBJ1-5; D may be TRBD1 (6 bases). From germline, CDR1 is GTSNPN and CDR2 SVGIG (reference sequence). V lost 3 bases, J lost 3 bases, and 12 bases lay in between. The CDR3 is made up of 14 amino acids. CDR3 nucleotides: TGTGCCTGGAGCCTCGGACAGTTCAATCAGCCCCAGCATTTT. This translates into CAWSLGQFNQPQHF.

The J gene is TRBJ1-5, the V gene TRBV7-8; D uncertain. V lost 4 bases to trimming and J lost 0 bases, with 13 bases between them. The CDR3 runs 16 residues. The germline gives CDR1 SGHVS, CDR2 FQNEAQ. CDR3 amino acids: CASSSLQSYSNQPQHF. CDR3 in DNA: TGTGCCAGCAGCTCATTACAGTCCTATAGCAATCAGCCCCAGCATTTT.

V is TRBV18 and J is TRBJ1-5; D might be TRBD1 (6 bases). In germline, CDR1 is KGHSH, CDR2 LQKENI. This CDR3 comprises 15 residues. V was clipped by 2 bases and J by 1 base, with 9 bases between them. The CDR3 region is CASSPTGASNQPQHF. Written as DNA, the CDR3 is TGTGCCAGCTCACCAACGGGGGCCAGCAATCAGCCCCAGCATTTT.

The CDR3 loop is CASSDITGTGPFSGANVLTF. In DNA form, the CDR3 reads TGTGCCAGCAGTGACATAACCGGGACAGGACCATTCTCTGGGGCCAACGTCCTGACTTTC. V gene TRBV28 combines with J gene TRBJ2-6; 8 bases align to TRBD1. V shed 5 bases, J shed 0 bases, and the junction held 15 bases outside the gene matches. The CDR3 spans 20 residues. Looked up from germline, CDR1 is MDHEN and CDR2 is SYDVKM.

The rearrangement joins TRBV19 to TRBJ1-1; TRBD1 aligns across 9 bases. The CDR3 loop spans 14 amino acids. Trimming at V came to 4 bases and at J to 4 bases, leaving 4 bases not matched to a gene. The V gene's germline CDR1 is LNHDA and CDR2 SQIVND (reference sequence). The CDR3 DNA sequence: TGTGCCAGTAGTACCGGGACAGGGCTCACTGAAGCTTTCTTT. Translation gives CASSTGTGLTEAFF.